Listed below are T cell receptor beta chains from one sample, sequenced in a study of shared clonotypes between healthy human individuals. Produced via immunoSEQ multiplex PCR; TCRdb's table is partial and in-frame only. The sample has around 2.1 million clones, about 92% seen once; the top ten hold about 1.5%. The sequenced sample consisted of naive CD8+ T cells from PBMCs. The source is a man between 18 and 29 years old in good health. Some clones in this sample may be carry-over from other donors' samples. The conserved cysteine and the conserved F or W are not part of the CDR3 here. Fields, in order: J gene, V gene, CDR3 length, CDR3 protein.

TRBJ2-1 | TRBV19 | 12 | ASKAVGFYNEQF
TRBJ2-7 | TRBV5-6 | 13 | ASSLGLAAAYEQY
TRBJ1-5 | TRBV5-5 | 14 | ASTWGAGYSNQPQH
TRBJ2-1 | TRBV11-2 | 14 | ASSSAGLAVYNEQF
TRBJ1-1 | TRBV28 | 13 | ASSWGGELNTEAF
TRBJ2-1 | TRBV28 | 13 | ASRPGLAGGNEQF
TRBJ2-7 | TRBV7-9 | 14 | ASSLANVRGDHEQY
TRBJ2-1 | TRBV7-3 | 16 | ASSLTSSFGTGYNEQF
TRBJ2-1 | TRBV28 | 13 | ASRRTSGGYNEQF
TRBJ2-1 | TRBV4-3 | 15 | ASSQDGGGEAYNEQF
TRBJ2-2 | TRBV15 | 14 | ATSRIWTSGTGELF
TRBJ2-7 | TRBV6-5 | 11 | ASSYVGGNEQY
TRBJ2-7 | TRBV27 | 12 | ASSLWTGAFEQY
TRBJ2-5 | TRBV6-1 | 13 | ASSDGQAPRETQY
TRBJ2-7 | TRBV28 | 12 | ASRPTGFTYEQY
TRBJ1-1 | TRBV7-9 | 13 | ASSQQGAMNTEAF